These 31 T cell receptor beta chains were all obtained from the same sample, sequenced in a study of T cells after yellow fever vaccination. MiXCR, run by TCRdb on the 5' RACE reads, gives a single entry per CDR3 protein. In the table there are hundreds of thousands of distinct CDR3 sequences, under 15% of which are singletons. Here the sequenced sample was CD4+ T cells sorted from PBMCs, taken 15 days after the yellow fever booster vaccination. These receptors all come from a man between 18 and 29 years old who received the YFV17D yellow fever vaccine.

V is TRBV6-6 and J is TRBJ1-2; 10 nucleotides line up with TRBD1. Losses at the gene ends were 2 bases for V and 8 bases for J; bases not matched to a gene: 11. CDR1 MNHNY and CDR2 SVGAGI come from the germline V gene (reference sequence). CDR3 size: 16 residues. The CDR3 region has the DNA TGTGCCAGCAGTTACGGAGACAGGGGGCAGAGTAAGGGCTACACCTTC. Its protein is CASSYGDRGQSKGYTF.

The V gene is TRBV9, the J gene TRBJ1-5, with no clear D. Trimming took 3 bases from V and 5 from J, leaving 15 bases between them. The CDR3 has 15 amino acids. The germline V gene encodes CDR1 SGDLS and CDR2 YYNGEE. The CDR3 DNA is TGTGCCAGCAGCGAGACCCCAGAGGCACATCAGCCCCAGCATTTT. Translated, it gives CASSETPEAHQPQHF.

This clonotype has a handful of counts. The rearrangement uses TRBV4-2 and TRBJ2-7; weak D call: TRBD1 (6 bases). The CDR3 consists of 17 residues. V was clipped by 3 bases and J by 3 bases, with 21 bases between them. Germline lookup yields CDR1 LGHNA and CDR2 YNFKEQ. The CDR3 sequence is CASSQDSLPISVYEQYV. The CDR3 DNA is TGTGCCAGCAGCCAGGACAGTCTACCGATCTCCGTCTACGAGCAGTACGTC.

The chain carries TRBV20-1 and TRBJ2-3; tentative D call: TRBD1 (6 bases). The CDR3 covers 15 residues. Germline CDR1 is DFQATT and CDR2 is SNEGSKA (reference sequence). The germline V and J ends were trimmed by 6 bases and 3 bases, with 19 bases remaining between them. CDR3 sequence: CSAQTQGVLTDTQYF. CDR3 DNA sequence: TGCAGTGCACAGACACAGGGAGTTTTAACAGATACGCAGTATTTT.

This clonotype was counted only a few times. The chain couples TRBV4-2 to TRBJ2-1, with D maybe TRBD1 (6 bases). CDR1 LGHNA and CDR2 YNFKEQ come from the germline V gene. This CDR3 is built from 17 residues. The V gene lost 1 base and the J gene lost 2 bases, with 15 bases spanning the gap. The CDR3 coding sequence is TGTGCCAGCAGCCAAGGGCGGACAGCCGCAACCTACAATGAGCAGTTCTTC. This translates into CASSQGRTAATYNEQFF.

This clonotype appeared a few times. This chain connects TRBV5-1 to TRBJ2-2; 7 bases line up with TRBD2. This CDR3 is 16 amino acids long. Trimming cost V 5 bases and J 0 bases; bases outside gene matches: 7. The germline gives CDR1 SGHRS, CDR2 YFSETQ. CDR3 coding DNA: TGCGCCAGCAGGACCCTAGCGGAAACGAACACCGGGGAGCTGTTTTTT. This encodes CASRTLAETNTGELFF.

The gene calls are TRBV7-2 and TRBJ1-5; D is uncertain. The CDR3 consists of 14 residues. The V and J ends lost 5 bases and 6 bases respectively, with 14 bases between them. Germline V gene sequence: CDR1 SGHTA, CDR2 FQGNSA. CDR3 loop: CASSPAGSGQPQHF. In nucleotides, the CDR3 is TGTGCCAGCAGCCCAGCAGGATCTGGTCAGCCCCAGCATTTT. The variable domain in full, with the rest retrieved from reference TRBV7-2 and TRBJ1-5, is GAGVSQSPSNKVTEKGKDVELRCDPISGHTALYWYRQSLGQGLEFLIYFQGNSAPDKSGLPSDRFSAERTGGSVSTLTIQRTQQEDSAVYLCASSPAGSGQPQHFGDGTRLSIL.

The chain has TRBV28 and TRBJ2-7; D ambiguous. The V and J ends lost 5 bases and 1 base respectively, with 9 bases between them. This CDR3 is 13 amino acids long. Per germline, CDR1 MDHEN and CDR2 SYDVKM. DNA of the CDR3: TGTGCCAGCAGTACTACACGATCCTACGAGCAGTACGTC. It codes for CASSTTRSYEQYV.

In its sample, this clonotype was seen a few times. The rearrangement links TRBV20-1 to TRBJ1-2, with D hard to call. The germline V and J ends were trimmed by 6 bases and 4 bases, with 18 bases remaining between them. From germline, CDR1 is DFQATT and CDR2 SNEGSKA (reference sequence). This CDR3 comprises 14 residues. The CDR3 sequence is CSARLTPGRYGYTF. The CDR3 DNA sequence: TGCAGTGCCAGACTAACTCCTGGGCGCTATGGCTACACCTTC.

This clonotype was observed many times. The chain links TRBV2 to TRBJ2-7; the match to TRBD1 covers 10 bases. Trimming removed 7 bases from V and 2 bases from J; junction bases left unmatched: 8. The CDR3 runs 15 residues. The V gene's germline CDR1 is SNHLY and CDR2 FYNNEI. CDR3 in amino acids: CASTLRGQGPYEQYF. The CDR3 nucleotides read TGTGCCAGCACCCTCAGGGGACAGGGGCCCTACGAGCAGTACTTC.

This chain connects TRBV6-5 to TRBJ2-3, with TRBD2 identical over 7 bases. The V segment lost 8 bases and the J segment 5 bases; nucleotides outside the gene matches: 10. The CDR3 is 14 residues long. The germline V gene has CDR1 MNHEY and CDR2 SVGAGI. The CDR3 loop reads CASSRRTGGDTQYF. The CDR3 DNA is TGTGCCAGCTCACGCCGGACGGGGGGAGATACGCAGTATTTT.

This clonotype was counted at least ten times. The rearrangement joins TRBV2 to TRBJ1-2; D is unresolved. This CDR3 has 14 residues. Germline values: CDR1 SNHLY, CDR2 FYNNEI. V was clipped by 5 bases and J by 0 bases, with 10 bases between them. CDR3 coding DNA: TGTGCCAGCAGTCGGACGTTGACTAACTATGGCTACACCTTC. This sequence encodes CASSRTLTNYGYTF.

This clonotype was counted a few times. This chain connects TRBV18 to TRBJ2-7; no clear D gene. The V and J ends lost 2 bases and 5 bases respectively, with 7 bases between them. From germline, CDR1 is KGHSH and CDR2 LQKENI. The CDR3 spans 12 residues. This CDR3 reads CASSPGSHEQYF. As DNA, the CDR3 is TGTGCCAGCTCACCAGGGTCCCACGAGCAGTACTTC.

The rearrangement links TRBV6-1 to TRBJ2-6, with D possibly TRBD2 on 6 matching bases. The CDR3 extends over 13 amino acids. Between the trimmed V and J ends, which lost 10 bases and 10 bases, there was a span of 17 bases. Germline V CDR1 and CDR2: MNHNS, SASEGT. The CDR3 here is CATRHGGRNVLTF. The CDR3 coding sequence is TGTGCCACCCGACACGGGGGACGAAACGTCCTGACTTTC.

The J gene is TRBJ2-1, the V gene TRBV6-6; 14 bases match TRBD2. V trimming: 0 bases; J trimming: 2 bases; junction bases outside the gene matches: 0. The CDR3 has 17 residues. The V gene's germline CDR1 is MNHNY and CDR2 SVGAGI (reference sequence). The CDR3 protein is CASSYSTSGGAYNEQFF. In DNA form, the CDR3 reads TGTGCCAGCAGTTACTCGACTAGCGGGGGGGCCTACAATGAGCAGTTCTTC.

This clonotype was counted only a few times. This chain links TRBV12-3 or TRBV12-4 with TRBJ2-3, with D perhaps matching TRBD1 (6 bases). The CDR3 covers 15 residues. Deletions cut 3 bases from V and 0 bases from J, with 10 bases between. The CDR3: CASSFWTASTDTQYF. CDR3 nucleotide sequence: TGTGCCAGCAGTTTCTGGACAGCTAGCACAGATACGCAGTATTTT.

The chain has TRBV5-1 and TRBJ2-3; no clear D gene. The V gene's germline CDR1 is SGHRS and CDR2 YFSETQ. V was cut by 0 bases and J by 2 bases, with 10 bases left in between. The CDR3 spans 15 residues. As DNA, the CDR3 is TGCGCCAGCAGCTTGGCCATAGGGTACACAGATACGCAGTATTTT. Translating gives CASSLAIGYTDTQYF.

The CDR3 loop reads CAWSRSAAFF. The CDR3 nucleotides read TGTGCCTGGAGTAGAAGTGCAGCTTTCTTT. V is TRBV30 and J is TRBJ1-1, with D unresolved. The ends were cut back, 2 bases at V and 10 bases at J, with 8 bases in the middle. CDR1 GTSNPN and CDR2 SVGIG come from the germline V gene (reference sequence). CDR3 length: 10 residues.

This clonotype was seen more than once but under ten times. This rearrangement joins TRBV5-1 to TRBJ2-3; TRBD2 agrees at 11 bases. From germline, CDR1 is SGHRS and CDR2 YFSETQ. CDR3 size: 16 residues. The junction had 7 bases not matched to a gene; V was cut back by 4 bases and J by 3 bases. This chain's CDR3 is CASSLPSSGGTDTQYF. As DNA, the CDR3 is TGCGCCAGCAGCCTACCCTCTAGCGGGGGGACAGATACGCAGTATTTT.

This clonotype appeared a few times. The V and J genes are TRBV3-1 and TRBJ2-5, with D possibly matching TRBD1 (6 bases). This CDR3 region has 17 residues. The germline V gene has CDR1 LGHDT and CDR2 YNNKEL (reference sequence). V was trimmed by 1 base and J by 3 bases, leaving 18 bases between them. This CDR3 is CASSQAMTTYREETQYF. The CDR3 DNA reads TGTGCCAGCAGCCAAGCTATGACAACATACAGGGAAGAGACCCAGTACTTC.

A few counts support this clonotype. The chain uses TRBV20-1 and TRBJ2-7; D is unclear. Germline V CDR1 and CDR2: DFQATT, SNEGSKA (reference sequence). Trimming took off 0 bases at V and 1 base at J, with 10 bases between the two ends. This CDR3 spans 14 amino acids. The chain's CDR3 is CSARDHVGSYEQYF. The CDR3 coding sequence is TGCAGTGCTAGAGATCATGTGGGATCCTACGAGCAGTACTTC.

This clonotype was found a few times. V and J are TRBV5-6 and TRBJ2-7, with a weak D call TRBD1 (6 bases). V lost 4 bases, J lost 3 bases, and 11 bases lay in between. The CDR3 has 13 residues. Germline V gives CDR1 SGHDT, CDR2 YYEEEE. CDR3 amino acids: CASSTMTGYEQYV. The CDR3 bases are TGTGCCAGCAGCACGATGACAGGCTACGAGCAGTACGTC.

This clonotype occurred a few times. The chain is built from TRBV21-1 and TRBJ1-2. TRBV21-1 is a pseudogene segment. The CDR3 has 20 amino acids. The CDR3 protein is CASSKGGGKRAVSFNYGYTF. The DNA of the CDR3 is TGTGCCAGCAGCAAAGGGGGAGGCAAACGAGCCGTGTCGTTTAACTATGGCTACACCTTC.

In its sample, this clonotype was seen once. The chain recombines TRBV7-2 with TRBJ2-2, with D possibly matching TRBD1 (6 bases). Germline values: CDR1 SGHTA, CDR2 FQGNSA. This CDR3 has 14 amino acids. V dropped 5 bases and J dropped 3 bases, with 10 bases sitting between them. The CDR3 loop reads CASSKGGDTGELFF. CDR3 DNA sequence: TGTGCCAGCAGCAAAGGGGGAGACACCGGGGAGCTGTTTTTT.

This clonotype has at least ten counts. This rearrangement joins TRBV11-2 to TRBJ1-6, with TRBD1 as a possible D gene (6 bases). CDR1 is SGHAT and CDR2 is FQNNGV in the germline V gene. Trimming left V 1 base short and J 4 bases short, with 11 bases between. The CDR3 is made up of 16 amino acids. CDR3: CASSLGQDHYNSPLHF. The CDR3 DNA reads TGTGCCAGCAGCTTAGGACAGGACCATTATAATTCACCCCTCCACTTT.

The rearrangement uses TRBV20-1 and TRBJ2-3, with TRBD1 matching 10 bases. The trim removed 6 bases at V and 0 bases at J, leaving 3 bases unmatched. The CDR3 is made up of 14 amino acids. Germline CDR1 reads DFQATT; CDR2 reads SNEGSKA (reference sequence). CDR3 protein: CSARGQGSTDTQYF. CDR3 sequence (DNA): TGCAGTGCGCGGGGACAGGGGAGCACAGATACGCAGTATTTT.

This clonotype has more than one count but fewer than ten. The chain joins TRBV7-2 to TRBJ2-3; D gene uncertain. Between the trimmed V and J ends, which lost 4 bases and 5 bases, there was a span of 13 bases. The germline V gene encodes CDR1 SGHTA and CDR2 FQGNSA. This CDR3 is built from 14 residues. The chain's CDR3 is CASSSVTPGDTQYF. CDR3 nucleotides: TGTGCCAGCAGCTCGGTCACGCCCGGAGATACGCAGTATTTT.

This clonotype was detected only a few times. The genes are TRBV7-2 and TRBJ1-5; 7 positions agree with TRBD1. Unmatched junction bases numbered 4, after V lost 2 bases and J lost 3 bases. The germline gives CDR1 SGHTA, CDR2 FQGNSA. This CDR3 region has 15 residues. For the CDR3, the DNA is TGTGCCAGCAGCTTATTAGGGGGCGCCAATCAGCCCCAGCATTTT. Translation: CASSLLGGANQPQHF.

Ten or more counts support this clonotype. V is TRBV7-2 and J is TRBJ2-3, with D hard to call. Per the germline V gene, CDR1 is SGHTA and CDR2 is FQGNSA. The CDR3 spans 13 residues. The V end was cut by 5 bases, the J end by 2 bases, with 8 bases between. In DNA form, the CDR3 reads TGTGCCAGCAGCCCCTACACCACAGATACGCAGTATTTT. Protein product: CASSPYTTDTQYF.

The J gene is TRBJ2-5, the V gene TRBV9, with TRBD2 matching over 8 bases. CDR1 SGDLS and CDR2 YYNGEE come from the germline V gene. V lost 2 bases to trimming and J lost 4 bases; unmatched junction nucleotides: 10. The CDR3 totals 16 residues. The CDR3 bases are TGTGCCAGCAGCGTTAGGGGGGCGGGGGGCCCAGAGACCCAGTACTTC. Its protein product is CASSVRGAGGPETQYF.

The chain has TRBV5-1 and TRBJ1-3, with 7 positions matching TRBD1. The CDR3 runs 15 residues. Germline CDR1 is SGHRS and CDR2 is YFSETQ. V lost 4 bases to trimming and J lost 6 bases; unmatched junction nucleotides: 10. The chain's CDR3 is CASSPTGGQQNTIYF. DNA of the CDR3: TGCGCCAGCAGCCCGACTGGGGGACAGCAAAACACCATATATTTT.